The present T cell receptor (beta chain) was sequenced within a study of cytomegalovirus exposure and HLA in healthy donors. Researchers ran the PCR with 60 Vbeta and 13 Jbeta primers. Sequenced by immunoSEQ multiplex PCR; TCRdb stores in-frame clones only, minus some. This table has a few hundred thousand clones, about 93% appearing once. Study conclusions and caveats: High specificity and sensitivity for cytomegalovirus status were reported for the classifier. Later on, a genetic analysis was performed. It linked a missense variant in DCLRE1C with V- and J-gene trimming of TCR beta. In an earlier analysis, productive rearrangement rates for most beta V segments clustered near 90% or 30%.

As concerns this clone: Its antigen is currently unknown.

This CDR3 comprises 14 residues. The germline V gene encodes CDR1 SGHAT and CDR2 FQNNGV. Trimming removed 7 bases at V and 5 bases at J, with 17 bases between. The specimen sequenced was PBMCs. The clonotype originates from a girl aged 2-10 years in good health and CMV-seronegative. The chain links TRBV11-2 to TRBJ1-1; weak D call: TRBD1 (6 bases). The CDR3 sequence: CASTSQGSETEAFF. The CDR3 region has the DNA TGTGCCAGCACCAGCCAGGGGAGTGAGACTGAAGCTTTCTTT.